This T cell receptor (beta chain) was profiled in a study of cytomegalovirus exposure and HLA in healthy donors. Study as a whole: An early release of data contained about 85 million unique TCRs, which came from HLA-typed donors. Study-level findings and limits: Among TCR beta chains of equal frequency, HLA-associated ones were more clonally expanded in a later analysis. Productive status was seen about 90% or about 30% of the time for most TCR beta V segments in an earlier analysis. Investigators reported more than 150 TCR beta chains as tied to cytomegalovirus.

Worth noting for this clone: The antigen is not known.

Per the germline V gene, CDR1 is SGHRS and CDR2 is YFSETQ. V lost 2 bases and J lost 0, with 19 bases in between. This CDR3 region has 18 residues. Amplification used 60 Vbeta primers and 13 Jbeta primers. Some clones are missing from TCRdb's copy, which holds only in-frame ones; the method was immunoSEQ multiplex PCR. The table lists 95,000 to 150,000 clones, about 81% of them singletons, with approximately 1% in the top ten. Sequences were obtained from PBMCs. The V call is TRBV5-1, the J call TRBJ2-3, with a weak D call TRBD2 (6 bases). The clonotype comes from a woman aged 25 to 39 in good health and CMV-seronegative. CDR3 residues: CASSFNHPSGLSTDTQYF. CDR3 in DNA: TGCGCCAGCAGCTTTAATCACCCAAGCGGACTAAGCACAGATACGCAGTATTTT.